Listed below are T cell receptor beta chains from one sample, sequenced in a study of T cells after yellow fever vaccination. A single record per CDR3 protein comes from TCRdb applying MiXCR to the 5' RACE reads. Seen here are hundreds of thousands of distinct CDR3 sequences, 20% to 25% observed once, and the top ten hold roughly a sixth. The sample here was PBMCs, taken about 21 days after the first yellow fever vaccination. These receptors were obtained from a man younger than 35 who received the YFV17D yellow fever vaccine. Both conserved end residues are part of each CDR3. Fields, in order: V gene, J gene, clone size, D gene, CDR3 protein, CDR3 DNA. D genes are given only for firm matches. Where a row states a size, it is once, few, many or the class of an expanded clone; other rows omit it.

TRBV4-1,TRBJ2-5,NA,TRBD2,CASSTGSGEETQYF,TGCGCCAGCAGCACGGGTAGCGGGGAAGAGACCCAGTACTTC
TRBV7-2,TRBJ2-5,NA,NA,CASSLGGLRETQYF,TGTGCCAGCAGCTTAGGGGGACTTCGCGAGACCCAGTACTTC
TRBV18,TRBJ2-7,few,NA,CASSPLGDLYEQYF,TGTGCCAGCTCACCACTGGGGGACCTTTACGAGCAGTACTTC
TRBV28,TRBJ1-4,NA,NA,CASSPRTASYSEKLFF,TGTGCCAGCAGTCCCCGGACCGCCTCGTATAGTGAAAAACTGTTTTTT
TRBV29-1,TRBJ2-2,few,NA,CSAGRGQGTGELFF,TGCAGCGCCGGGCGGGGGCAGGGCACCGGGGAGCTGTTTTTT
TRBV7-6,TRBJ2-5,NA,NA,CASSQGAGYQETQYF,TGTGCCAGCAGCCAAGGGGCCGGGTACCAAGAGACCCAGTACTTC
TRBV4-3,TRBJ2-7,NA,TRBD2,CASSQGGAGGRYEQYF,TGCGCCAGCAGCCAAGGGGGAGCGGGGGGGCGTTACGAGCAGTACTTC
TRBV14,TRBJ1-2,many,NA,CASSQGGNYGYTF,TGTGCCAGCAGCCAAGGGGGCAACTATGGCTACACCTTC
TRBV15,TRBJ1-1,NA,NA,CATSRGKMDRTDTEAFF,TGTGCCACCAGCAGGGGTAAAATGGACAGAACTGACACTGAAGCTTTCTTT
TRBV6-5,TRBJ1-2,NA,NA,CASSYDRTEPYGYTF,TGTGCCAGCAGTTACGATCGGACAGAACCGTATGGCTACACCTTC
TRBV11-2,TRBJ1-6,NA,TRBD1,CASSAPQGMDTYNSPLHF,TGTGCCAGCAGCGCCCCACAGGGGATGGACACCTATAATTCACCCCTCCACTTT
TRBV5-4,TRBJ2-5,NA,TRBD2,CASSLWASGKETQYF,TGTGCCAGCAGCTTGTGGGCTAGCGGGAAAGAGACCCAGTACTTC
TRBV20-1,TRBJ1-6,NA,TRBD1,CSARAPLTGGSSYNSPLHF,TGCAGTGCTAGAGCACCCCTGACAGGGGGGAGCTCCTATAATTCACCCCTCCACTTT
TRBV7-2,TRBJ2-5,many,TRBD2,CASSQGAGGKETQYF,TGTGCCAGCAGCCAGGGAGCGGGGGGCAAAGAGACCCAGTACTTC
TRBV7-2,TRBJ2-5,few,NA,CASSLDRGMQTQYF,TGTGCCAGCAGCTTGGACCGGGGGATGCAGACCCAGTACTTC
TRBV20-1,TRBJ2-1,NA,NA,CSATEPRAWTKGDSRVSYNEQFF,TGCAGTGCGACGGAGCCAAGAGCTTGGACGAAGGGAGATAGCCGGGTCTCCTACAATGAGCAGTTCTTC
TRBV3-1,TRBJ2-5,NA,NA,CASSQGREESQYF,TGTGCCAGCAGCCAAGGCAGAGAAGAGTCCCAGTACTTC
TRBV4-3,TRBJ2-1,few,TRBD1,CASSHEFPGQHFNEQFF,TGCGCCAGCAGCCACGAATTCCCGGGACAGCACTTCAATGAGCAGTTCTTC
TRBV6-2/TRBV6-3,TRBJ2-7,few,TRBD2,CASSERGLAGPYEQYF,TGTGCCAGCAGTGAGCGGGGACTAGCGGGCCCATACGAGCAGTACTTC